The rows below give T cell receptor beta chains drawn from one sample of a study of neoadjuvant nivolumab and ipilimumab in lung cancer. TCRdb keeps only in-frame clones here, not all; method: immunoSEQ multiplex PCR. Counted here are over 25,000 clones, 83% occurring once; the ten biggest clones make up roughly 5%. The source material was tumor tissue, sampled after neoadjuvant nivolumab, alone or with ipilimumab, at or shortly before surgery. The receptors come from an adult with non-small cell lung cancer. Both conserved end residues are part of each CDR3. The D gene is left open where the match is weak. The size entry is marked missing in some rows and otherwise reads once, few, many or a size class.

V: TRBV7-3; size: NA; J: TRBJ2-2; D: NA; DNA: TGTGCCAGCAGCCGGTACACAGGGAACACCGGGGAGCTGTTTTTT; CDR3: CASSRYTGNTGELFF
V: TRBV7-2; size: NA; J: TRBJ2-1; D: NA; DNA: TGTGCCAGCAGCTTAGTGGTTTCGGATGAGCAGTTCTTC; CDR3: CASSLVVSDEQFF
V: TRBV7-2; size: NA; J: TRBJ2-3; D: TRBD2; DNA: TGTGCCAGCAGCTTAGCGGCGGTAGCGGGAGGAGATACGCAGTATTTT; CDR3: CASSLAAVAGGDTQYF
V: TRBV7-2; size: NA; J: TRBJ2-3; D: NA; DNA: TGTGCCAGCAGCATACAGGGCCTAACAGATACGCAGTATTTT; CDR3: CASSIQGLTDTQYF
V: TRBV5-1; size: NA; J: TRBJ2-1; D: NA; DNA: TGCGCCAGCAGGAGCGTGACTAACTCCTACAATGAGCAGTTCTTC; CDR3: CASRSVTNSYNEQFF
V: TRBV6-1; size: NA; J: TRBJ1-6; D: NA; DNA: TGTGCCAGCAGTGAACCCTTGGGCAGGGGTTACGGGTCACCCCTCCACTTT; CDR3: CASSEPLGRGYGSPLHF
V: TRBV5-1; size: NA; J: TRBJ2-5; D: TRBD1; DNA: TGCGCCAGCAGCCCGGGACAGGGAGGGGAGACCCAGTACTTC; CDR3: CASSPGQGGETQYF
V: TRBV9; size: once; J: TRBJ2-1; D: NA; DNA: TGTGCCAGCAGCATAACTGGAGGAAACAATGAGCAGTTCTTC; CDR3: CASSITGGNNEQFF
V: TRBV7-9; size: few; J: TRBJ1-2; D: NA; DNA: TGTGCCAGCAGCCCGTGGGTCTCCAGGGGCTACACCTTC; CDR3: CASSPWVSRGYTF
V: TRBV29-1; size: NA; J: TRBJ2-5; D: NA; DNA: TGCAGCGCACGGACTGAGCGGGAGACCCAGTACTTC; CDR3: CSARTERETQYF
V: TRBV13; size: NA; J: TRBJ2-7; D: NA; DNA: TGTGCCAGCAGCCCCCGGATCGGTATCAGAGAGCAGTACTTC; CDR3: CASSPRIGIREQYF
V: TRBV30; size: NA; J: TRBJ2-7; D: NA; DNA: TGTGCCTACCTCCCCCCGGGAAGGCCCTACGAGCAGTACTTC; CDR3: CAYLPPGRPYEQYF
V: TRBV9; size: once; J: TRBJ2-7; D: TRBD2; DNA: TGTGCCAGCAGCGTAGGGGCGGGGGGCACCTACGAGCAGTACTTC; CDR3: CASSVGAGGTYEQYF
V: TRBV4-1; size: few; J: TRBJ2-1; D: NA; DNA: TGCGCCAGCAGCCCCCGTGGTTTCTCCTACAATGAGCAGTTCTTC; CDR3: CASSPRGFSYNEQFF
V: TRBV5-1; size: NA; J: TRBJ2-1; D: NA; DNA: TGCGCCAGCAGCTTATCCACAGAGTTATACAATGAGCAGTTCTTC; CDR3: CASSLSTELYNEQFF
V: TRBV5-4; size: few; J: TRBJ2-1; D: TRBD1; DNA: TGTGCCAGCAGCTTGGCCCGGGACAGGACTTCCAATGAGCAGTTCTTC; CDR3: CASSLARDRTSNEQFF
V: TRBV7-2; size: NA; J: TRBJ2-7; D: TRBD2; DNA: TGTGCCAGCTCCCCCCAGAGTACTAGCGGGTACGAGCAGTACTTC; CDR3: CASSPQSTSGYEQYF
V: TRBV6-4; size: few; J: TRBJ2-5; D: NA; DNA: TGTGCCAGCAGTGTTACGAGGATCCAGTACTTC; CDR3: CASSVTRIQYF
V: TRBV30; size: NA; J: TRBJ1-1; D: NA; DNA: TGTGCCTGGAGTGGAGGTATGAACACTGAAGCTTTCTTT; CDR3: CAWSGGMNTEAFF
V: TRBV30; size: NA; J: TRBJ1-1; D: NA; DNA: TGTGCCTGGAGCATTGTGGGGAACACTGAAGCTTTCTTT; CDR3: CAWSIVGNTEAFF
V: TRBV18; size: NA; J: TRBJ2-3; D: NA; DNA: TGTGCCAGCTCACGGGACTTCACAGATACGCAGTATTTT; CDR3: CASSRDFTDTQYF
V: TRBV5-1; size: once; J: TRBJ2-7; D: TRBD2; DNA: TGCGCCAGCAGCTTGGCTAGCGGGAGTAACGAGCAGTACTTC; CDR3: CASSLASGSNEQYF
V: TRBV7-9; size: NA; J: TRBJ2-1; D: NA; DNA: TGTGCCAGCAGCCCGGATACAAACGACAATGAGCAGTTCTTC; CDR3: CASSPDTNDNEQFF
V: TRBV29-1; size: NA; J: TRBJ2-3; D: TRBD1; DNA: TGCAGCGCGGAACAGGGGGGAACAGATACGCAGTATTTT; CDR3: CSAEQGGTDTQYF
V: TRBV7-9; size: NA; J: TRBJ2-1; D: NA; DNA: TGTGCCAGCAGCCAGGACAGTTACAATGAGCAGTTCTTC; CDR3: CASSQDSYNEQFF
V: TRBV28; size: medium-sized; J: TRBJ2-5; D: TRBD2; DNA: TGTGCCAGCAGTTTACTCCGGGGGGGCCGCGGGGAGACCCAGTACTTC; CDR3: CASSLLRGGRGETQYF
V: TRBV5-4; size: few; J: TRBJ2-7; D: NA; DNA: TGTGCCAGCAGCTTGGGGGGCGGCTCCTACGAGCAGTACTTC; CDR3: CASSLGGGSYEQYF
V: TRBV12-5; size: NA; J: TRBJ2-2; D: NA; DNA: TGTGCTAGTGGTTTGACAGGGTCCGGGGAGCTGTTTTTT; CDR3: CASGLTGSGELFF
V: TRBV10-3; size: NA; J: TRBJ1-3; D: TRBD1; DNA: TGTGCCATCAGTTACATTTCGGGACAGACCTCTGGAAACACCATATATTTT; CDR3: CAISYISGQTSGNTIYF
V: TRBV7-3; size: NA; J: TRBJ1-1; D: NA; DNA: TGTGCCAGCAGCTCAAAACAGGCCTATCACACTGAAGCTTTCTTT; CDR3: CASSSKQAYHTEAFF
V: TRBV30; size: NA; J: TRBJ1-5; D: NA; DNA: TGTGCCTGGAGCCGACAAGACAATCAGCCCCAGCATTTT; CDR3: CAWSRQDNQPQHF